The 9 T cell receptor beta chains presented below share a single source sample, sequenced in a study of cytotoxic CD8 clonotypes in ibrutinib-treated CLL (dated by TCRdb to about 2021). Libraries were built with the immunoSEQ multiplex PCR assay. In TCRdb, the immuneACCESS table is reduced to in-frame sequences with V and J assigned. These tables do not hold every clone; where another copy was compared, an unresolved V gene accounts for under half, and the others remain unexplained. In this sample the table shows 60,000 to 95,000 clones, less than 85% of which occur a single time. The ten biggest clones cover about two fifths of the sample. According to the study, the label for this sample's time point signals: around 25 months on ibrutinib. Sequenced here: PBMCs, sampled after 24 months of ibrutinib treatment. The source is a human donor with chronic lymphocytic leukemia.

A remark on this clone: Other DNA sequences within the sample encode an identical CDR3. This sequence joins TRBV29-1 and TRBJ2-6; D is unresolved. Germline values: CDR1 SQVTM, CDR2 ANQGSEA. The CDR3 has 14 amino acids. The ends were cut back, 0 bases at V and 0 bases at J, with 3 bases in the middle. The CDR3 DNA is TGCAGCGTTGAAGACAACTCTGGGGCCAACGTCCTGACTTTC. Protein sequence: CSVEDNSGANVLTF. The whole variable domain, filled in from reference TRBV29-1 and TRBJ2-6, reads SAVISQKPSRDICQRGTSLTIQCQVDSQVTMMFWYRQQPGQSLTLIATANQGSEATYESGFVIDKFPISRPNLTFSTLTVSNMSPEDSSIYLCSVEDNSGANVLTFGAGSRLTVL.

This sequence joins TRBV5-6 and TRBJ1-3; tentatively, D is TRBD1 (6 bases). Germline loops: CDR1 SGHDT, CDR2 YYEEEE. Trimming pared 1 base from V and 6 bases from J, leaving 14 bases between. The CDR3 has 15 residues. For the CDR3, the DNA is TGTGCCAGCAGCTTGCGAACAGGGAGTTTAAACACCATATATTTT. Translation gives CASSLRTGSLNTIYF.

The gene calls are TRBV2 and TRBJ2-7, with D uncertain. V dropped 4 bases and J dropped 3 bases, with 13 bases sitting between them. This CDR3 has 14 residues. Per germline, CDR1 SNHLY and CDR2 FYNNEI. The CDR3 DNA is TGTGCCAGCAGTGCACCCGGGTCTAGCTACGAGCAGTACTTC. Translation: CASSAPGSSYEQYF.

The CDR3 spells CAWRGRRPDEQFF. Written as DNA, the CDR3 is TGTGCCTGGAGGGGGCGTCGGCCCGATGAGCAGTTCTTC. The J gene is TRBJ2-1, the V gene TRBV30, with D tentatively TRBD1 (5 bases). Trimming pared 3 bases from V and 8 bases from J, leaving 14 bases between. Looked up from germline, CDR1 is GTSNPN and CDR2 is SVGIG (reference sequence). This CDR3 has 13 residues.

The CDR3 region is CASAQNTEAFF. In DNA form, the CDR3 reads TGTGCCAGCGCCCAGAACACTGAAGCTTTCTTT. The genes are TRBV6-1 and TRBJ1-1, with D unclear. Germline CDR1 MNHNS, CDR2 SASEGT. V lost 8 bases and J lost 1, with 5 bases in between. CDR3 size: 11 residues.

The genes are TRBV6-1 and TRBJ2-5, with D tentatively TRBD2 (6 bases). The V gene's germline CDR1 is MNHNS and CDR2 SASEGT. This CDR3 region has 16 residues. V lost 0 bases and J lost 1, with 12 bases in between. The CDR3 bases are TGTGCCAGCAGTGAAGCGCTCGGGGGAGCCCAAGAGACCCAGTACTTC. This codes for CASSEALGGAQETQYF.

This sequence joins TRBV4-1 and TRBJ2-3, with D possibly TRBD2 on 5 matching bases. The germline V and J ends were trimmed by 8 bases and 1 base, with 13 bases remaining between them. Germline loops: CDR1 MGHRA, CDR2 YSYEKL. This CDR3 has 14 amino acids. The CDR3 DNA reads TGCGCCAGCGCCCAGGAGGAAGGCACAGATACGCAGTATTTT. Translating it yields CASAQEEGTDTQYF.

There are a few counts of this clone. The rearrangement joins TRBV2 to TRBJ2-7; D could derive from TRBD1 or TRBD2 (5 bases each). CDR3 length: 14 amino acids. Trimming removed 10 bases from V and 6 bases from J, with 22 bases in between. Germline loops: CDR1 SNHLY, CDR2 FYNNEI. The CDR3 protein is CATNTGTHQIEQYF. The CDR3 DNA reads TGTGCCACCAACACCGGGACCCACCAAATCGAGCAGTACTTC.

In DNA, the CDR3 is TGTGCCAGCAGCTGGGAGGGAACAGATACGCAGTATTTT. Protein: CASSWEGTDTQYF. V gene TRBV5-6 combines with J gene TRBJ2-3; 7 bases are shared with TRBD2. The V gene's germline CDR1 is SGHDT and CDR2 YYEEEE. Unmatched junction bases numbered 1, after V lost 3 bases and J lost 3 bases. The CDR3 totals 13 residues.